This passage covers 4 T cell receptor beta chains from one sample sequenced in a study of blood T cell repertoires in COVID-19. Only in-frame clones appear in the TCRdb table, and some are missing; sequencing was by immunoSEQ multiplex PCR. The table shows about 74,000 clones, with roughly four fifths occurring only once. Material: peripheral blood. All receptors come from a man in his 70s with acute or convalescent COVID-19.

As DNA, the CDR3 is TGTGCCAGCAGCCCCACCGCACGGGGTGAGCAGTTCTTC. Residues: CASSPTARGEQFF. The chain is built from TRBV3-1 (or the pseudogene TRBV3-2) and TRBJ2-1; TRBD2 is a possible D gene (5 bases). This CDR3 region has 13 residues. The V gene's germline CDR1 is LGHDT and CDR2 YNNKEL (reference sequence). V was trimmed by 4 bases and J by 9 bases, leaving 13 bases between them.

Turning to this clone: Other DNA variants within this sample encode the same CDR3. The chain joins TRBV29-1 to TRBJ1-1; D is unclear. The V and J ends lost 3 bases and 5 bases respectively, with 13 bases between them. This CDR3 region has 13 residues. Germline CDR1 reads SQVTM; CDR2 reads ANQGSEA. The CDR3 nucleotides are TGCAGCGTTGACCGGGATCGCGGGACTGAAGCTTTCTTT. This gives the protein CSVDRDRGTEAFF.

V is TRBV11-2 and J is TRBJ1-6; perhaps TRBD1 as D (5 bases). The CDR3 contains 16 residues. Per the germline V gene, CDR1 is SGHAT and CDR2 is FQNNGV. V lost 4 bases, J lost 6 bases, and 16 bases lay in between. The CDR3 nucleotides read TGTGCCAGCAGCTCCTTGACAAAAGGGGCTAATTCACCCCTCCACTTT. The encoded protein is CASSSLTKGANSPLHF.

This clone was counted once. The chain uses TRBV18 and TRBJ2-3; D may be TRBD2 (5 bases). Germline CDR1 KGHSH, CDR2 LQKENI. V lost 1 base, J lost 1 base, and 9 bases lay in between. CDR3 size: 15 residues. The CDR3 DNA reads TGTGCCAGCTCACCACGGGAGACTCGCACAGATACGCAGTATTTT. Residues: CASSPRETRTDTQYF.